Detailed here is one TCR beta chain. The antigen this receptor binds is unknown. Base qualities are not provided; no much larger clone lies one nucleotide away. Clipping removes 5 bases from V and 7 bases from J, with 7 as the unmatched junction base count. Sequences MNHEY (CDR1) and SVGAGI (CDR2) are obtained from the germline V gene. Taken from cysteine to phenylalanine, the CDR3 has 13 residues. The entry retains the CDR3 DNA only, 39 bases that are in frame from base 1. The data are from a study of PD-L1 blockade in urothelial cancer (TCRdb year 2017). Context from the whole study: All patients started therapy around 2014 and received atezolizumab 1,200 mg intravenously every 3 weeks. About nine tenths of the roughly 29 patients were males with bladder-origin urothelial cancer, and about 65% of the roughly 30 reported a prior smoking history. Patients had an ECOG performance status of 0 or 1 and had received between 0 and 3 prior chemotherapy regimens. Blood samples were analyzed 3 weeks after the start of treatment (second dose) and 6 weeks after the start of treatment. A median of roughly 140,000 T cells and just over 80,000 unique TCRs was obtained from blood samples, and a median clonality of approximately 0.08 was observed. The study was an exploratory multi-omic analysis of somatic, immune and clinical correlates of response to PD-L1 blockade with atezolizumab in urothelial cancer. Pretreatment tumor samples, along with matched peripheral blood collected serially before and after atezolizumab treatment, underwent TCR sequencing. Durable clinical benefit was defined as a progression-free survival longer than 6 months, and TCR features were additionally tested against progression-free survival and overall survival. In the same patients, pretreatment tumors underwent whole exome sequencing and RNA sequencing in addition to TCR sequencing. Durable clinical benefit was achieved by nine patients but not by the remaining 20. Pretreatment blood TCR-seq was available for around 29 patients, at least one posttreatment blood collection was obtained for 24 patients, and tumor TCR-seq was available for 24 patients. The study at large found these results: Patients with durable benefit showed greater expansion of tumor-associated TCR clones in peripheral blood 3 weeks after starting treatment (n ≈ 21, p = 0.022). Small sample size (n of about 29) and many exploratory analyses mean the results are intended to be hypothesis-generating. Improved progression-free and overall survival was associated with having pretreatment peripheral blood TCR clonality below the median.

This sample's time point label indicates: pretreatment peripheral blood. A total of under 35 patients with locally advanced or metastatic urothelial carcinoma, treated at Memorial Sloan Kettering on a trial protocol, made up the cohort. Peripheral blood mononuclear cells were collected pretreatment and during treatment, at between 1 and 8 total time points per patient. The Qiagen DNeasy Blood extraction kit was used to purify genomic DNA from total PBMCs and tumor samples. PBMCs were collected pretreatment and during treatment, and were isolated and stored as previously described. Each PCR received spiked-in synthetic TCR analog templates so that absolute template abundance could be estimated from read counts. TCRbeta CDR3 regions were amplified from genomic DNA with bias-controlled V and J gene primers using the immunoSEQ assay. Sequencing of rearranged TCRbeta segments was performed at approximately 20X coverage. The paper's processing steps were these. Clustering was used to correct sequencing errors, and CDR3s were annotated against IMGT so that V, D and J genes could be assigned. Downstream analyses used only productive TCRbeta rearrangements and left out out-of-frame or stop-codon sequences. To compute clonality, Shannon entropy was normalized by the log of the number of unique productive sequences and then subtracted from one. Fisher's exact test with Benjamini-Hochberg correction, at a threshold of adjusted p below 0.01, was used to find clones that differed between time points or between blood and tumor. Imported from immuneACCESS, the table was reduced by TCRdb to in-frame sequences with V and J called. These copies leave out some clones; in studies compared against another copy, an unresolved V gene accounts for under half, and the cause of the remainder is not known. The DNA gave D and trimming, while V, J and clone size come from that table. The sample table lists about 130,000 clones, roughly 84% of them with a count of one. Of the sample, 2.5% to 4% falls within the top ten clones.

This clonotype was sampled from a man aged 45-65 years with urothelial cancer. The material was PBMCs, obtained around atezolizumab (anti-PD-L1) treatment. The chain was built from TRBV6-5 and TRBJ1-2, with 7 bases in between that match TRBD1. The CDR3 reads as follows: CASSPTDRFGYTF. The base sequence is TGTGCCAGCAGTCCAACGGACAGGTTTGGCTACACCTTC.